The sequence of this T cell receptor (beta chain) was determined in a study of cytomegalovirus exposure and HLA in healthy donors (dated by TCRdb to 2015 to 2018). In the study overall: In an earlier analysis of under 600 of the donors, approximately 260 Gb of sequence data and 100 million or so unique TCR beta sequences from roughly 180 million T cells were reported. The study profiled the T cell repertoires of about 720 subjects by immunosequencing and related them to cytomegalovirus serostatus. Donor age, sex, ethnicity and CMV serostatus were collected together with the repertoire data. To predict cytomegalovirus infection status, the study combined high-throughput TCR immunosequencing, statistical association of individual TCRs with disease status, and machine learning. The number of typed donors differed by locus: 629-630 for A, B, C, DRB1 and DQB1; 500 to 550 for DQA1; 600 to 610 for DPA1; and around 470 for DPB1. A later analysis re-analyzed previously published TCR beta repertoires from several hundred donors and added high-resolution HLA genotyping to study TCR occurrence patterns. Because of strong linkage in the cohort, roughly 5 DR-DQ haplotypes were treated as single units for association and clustering. Of the roughly 400 genotyped donors, roughly 85% fell in the genetic ancestry cluster associated with self-reported Caucasian donors. A later genetic analysis used genome-wide SNP genotypes for about 55% of the 666 donors, treating that subset as a discovery cohort. HLA typing covered class I and class II loci at four-digit resolution. The aim of the study was to test whether cataloging public T cell receptors could identify signatures of past pathogen exposure. Besides the first cohort of more than 650 subjects, a separate validation cohort made up of roughly 120 different subjects was used. To decide whether each TCR beta V gene segment behaved as functional or pseudogenic, an earlier analysis of over 500 of the donors relied on high-throughput TCR beta sequencing. Around 300 gigabases of sequencing data and 78 million or so unique TCR sequences were included in an early release covering about 600 HLA-typed donors. Rather than using new phenotypic data, the later analysis identified candidate immune exposures from TCR beta sequences and from how often those sequences occurred across donors. Among some 410 genotyped donors of the cohort, an average of approximately 240,000 unique TCR beta nucleotide sequences was sequenced per donor, of which 15% to 20% were non-productive. Every discovery cohort repertoire had been produced on one sequencing platform.

Details on this clone: No cognate antigen has been identified for it. No qualities accompany the bases; no much larger clone lies one base away.

On the study overall, not on this receptor specifically: Most TCR sequences were seen in very few donors, while some public TCRs were found in many individuals. Some IMGT-functional V segments, including TRBV6-2 and TRBV6-3, could not be distinguished by the 87-base-pair reads and were therefore excluded. In a later analysis, HLA-associated TCR beta chains showed more clonal expansion and lower generation probabilities than non-associated chains that were equally common. Broadly in line with IMGT annotations, most TCR beta V segments showed up in productive rearrangements about 87% or about 30% of the time in an earlier analysis of 450 to 750 of the donors. Because some donors lacked HLA typing at each locus, the association tests relied only on the typed subset. Immune exposure information for the cohort was limited to CMV serostatus. Sequencing depth was assumed to be roughly uniform across donors in the presence/absence analyses, though that assumption may not hold. A further reported finding was that TCR beta sequences accurately predicted the HLA-A and HLA-B alleles for most subjects in the first cohort. In a later genetic analysis, fewer N-insertions in productive TCRs were reported among donors in an Asian-associated ancestry cluster than the 666-donor mean. Strong co-occurrence of HLA alleles, especially DR and DQ, made assigning TCR associations to individual alleles difficult. A later analysis found that most CMV-associated TCR beta chains appeared HLA-restricted, with HLA associations seemingly driven largely by CMV exposure. A cluster of highly shared sequence variants was judged likely to represent a technical artifact of the sequencing pipeline. This cohort had only TCR beta chains sequenced, and the lack of alpha or paired-chain data limited which features could be detected. A few of the identified cytomegalovirus-associated TCR beta chains were confirmed in vitro to be specific for cytomegalovirus antigens. In a later analysis, 16,951 TCR beta sequences were associated with specific HLA alleles at a false discovery rate of 0.05. An association between a missense DCLRE1C variant and V-gene and J-gene trimming of TCR beta chains was found in a later genetic analysis and replicated in an independent cohort. Linkage disequilibrium might explain the correlated functional status among segregating V segments, but an unknown experimental factor could not be ruled out. Cytomegalovirus status was reported to be diagnosed by the classifier with high specificity and sensitivity in both the original and validation cohorts. A total of 150 to 200 TCR beta chains were listed by the study as associated with cytomegalovirus. The authors suggested that the approach could potentially be generalized to other disease states and immunological phenotypes. In a later analysis, several top co-occurrence clusters were reported to appear linked to parvovirus B19, influenza, CMV and Epstein-Barr virus. In a later analysis, TCR association rates were found to vary across HLA loci, with the most associated TCRs seen for DRB1 alleles and the fewest for HLA-C alleles. Because counts were too low, approximately 15 rarely observed V segments, including chromosome 9 orphons, were excluded from the earlier analysis of under 650 of the donors.

Library generation was performed with the immunoSEQ multiplex PCR assay. For the multiplex PCR, a mixture combining 60 forward primers for TCR Vbeta segments and 13 reverse primers for TCR Jbeta segments was used. The CDR3 region of rearranged TCR beta genes was amplified from genomic DNA by a multiplex PCR assay. The Illumina HiSeq System was used to sequence the amplified TCR beta libraries as 87-base-pair reads. Concerning the study's data processing: In a later analysis, 77 million or so unique TCR beta chains were counted across the 500 to 850 repertoires, and roughly 9.9 million of these chains were shared by at least two donors. Raw reads were error-corrected and collapsed into unique sequences by a nearest-neighbor algorithm in which closely related sequences were merged to remove PCR and sequencing errors. To assign V, D and J gene segments, CDR3 sequences were aligned to IMGT reference sequences. For a sequence to be retained, at least a six-nucleotide match to both a V gene segment and a J gene segment was required. A rearrangement was called productive if the CDR3 had no stop codons and remained in frame with V and J, and every other rearrangement was called non-productive. Following IMGT convention, CDR3 was defined as the stretch from the second conserved V-encoded cysteine to the conserved J-encoded phenylalanine. The earlier analysis of more than 450 of the donors excluded sequences that lacked an unambiguous match to a single V gene segment. An earlier analysis of approximately 590 of the donors called V segments functional above 56.7% productive rearrangements and segregating when the between-donor standard deviation exceeded 5%. A statistical classification framework was built for diagnosing cytomegalovirus status from the catalog of TCR beta chain sequences. A later analysis assigned V and J genes by comparing TCR nucleotide sequences with IMGT/GENE-DB human TR gene sequences. A later analysis assigned CDR3 sequences and most-parsimonious VDJ recombination scenarios with the TCRdist pipeline. In a later analysis, each TCR beta chain was defined by its CDR3 amino acid sequence together with its V-gene family, and reads lacking a unique V-gene family were excluded. As a way to deal with suspected cross-contamination and a sequencing artifact, a later analysis dropped 500 to 700 nucleotide sequences that were highly shared and had low generation probability. A later analysis calculated a clonal expansion index for each public chain from normalized within-repertoire ranks of inferred template counts. In a later analysis, generation probabilities were computed using a VDJ recombination model fitted to out-of-frame rearrangements, and the results were checked against IGoR. Hypergeometric tests were used in a later analysis to score TCR-TCR, TCR-HLA and TCR-CMV co-occurrence, with a repertoire-size bias correction applied to the TCR pairs. False discovery rates were estimated in a later analysis by permuting HLA or CMV assignments 20 times. In a later analysis, co-occurring TCRs were grouped with DBSCAN, and TCRdist sequence similarity was added when clustering was performed within HLA-allele-positive subsets. Repertoires with fewer than 30,000 or more than 120,000 public chains were left out of co-occurrence clustering, as were four to six repertoires with anomalous nucleotide sharing. Drawn from immuneACCESS, this table holds only the in-frame rearrangements with V and J called that TCRdb kept. Clones are partly lost; checked studies trace under half to an unresolved V gene and leave the rest unexplained. V, J and clone size derive from that table, while D and trimming were established from the DNA sequence. This sample lists roughly 190,000 clones; 75% to 90% were detected once. The leading ten clones occupy 2% to 3% of the sample.

In total, just over 650 healthy bone marrow donors made up the cohort. All cohort members were sampled while nominally healthy, although unrecorded immune exposures were likely present. The donor was CMV seropositive and was included in the group of 289 seropositive cohort members. Each donor provided a peripheral blood sample, and peripheral blood mononuclear cells were used for TCR beta sequencing. The Qiagen DNeasy Blood Extraction Kit was used to extract genomic DNA from the blood cell samples. V is cut back by 6 bases and J by 0 bases, with 11 bases in the junction unmatched. The CDR1 and CDR2 encoded by the germline V gene are SNHLY and FYNNEI. The CDR3 holds 19 amino acids from the cysteine to the phenylalanine. Just the 57-base CDR3 DNA is kept, in frame starting at base 1.

Recombination linked TRBV2 to TRBJ2-5, and 15 bases in between align with TRBD2. The sequenced sample was PBMCs. This clonotype originated in a woman in her 50s in good health and CMV-seropositive. The CDR3 amino acid sequence is: CASRAGTSGGPTYQETQYF. The nucleotides are TGTGCCAGCAGGGCCGGGACTAGCGGGGGGCCAACATACCAAGAGACCCAGTACTTC.